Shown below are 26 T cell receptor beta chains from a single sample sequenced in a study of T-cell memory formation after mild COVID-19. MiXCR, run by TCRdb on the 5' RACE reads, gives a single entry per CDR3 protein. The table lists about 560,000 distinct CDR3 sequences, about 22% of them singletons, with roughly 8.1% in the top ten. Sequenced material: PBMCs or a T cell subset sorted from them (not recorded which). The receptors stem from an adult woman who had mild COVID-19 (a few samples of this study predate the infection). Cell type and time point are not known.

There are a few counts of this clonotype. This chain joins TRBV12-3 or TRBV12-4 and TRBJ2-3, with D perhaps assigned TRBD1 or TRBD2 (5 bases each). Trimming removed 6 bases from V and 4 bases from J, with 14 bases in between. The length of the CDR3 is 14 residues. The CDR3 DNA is TGTGCCAGCAGCTGGGACCTGGGGGCAGATACGCAGTATTTT. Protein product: CASSWDLGADTQYF.

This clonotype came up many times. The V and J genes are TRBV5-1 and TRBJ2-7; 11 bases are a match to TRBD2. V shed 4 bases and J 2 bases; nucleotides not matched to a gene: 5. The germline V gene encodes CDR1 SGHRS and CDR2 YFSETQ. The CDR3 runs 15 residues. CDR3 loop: CASSQGTSGTYEQYF. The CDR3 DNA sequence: TGCGCCAGCAGCCAGGGGACTAGCGGCACCTACGAGCAGTACTTC.

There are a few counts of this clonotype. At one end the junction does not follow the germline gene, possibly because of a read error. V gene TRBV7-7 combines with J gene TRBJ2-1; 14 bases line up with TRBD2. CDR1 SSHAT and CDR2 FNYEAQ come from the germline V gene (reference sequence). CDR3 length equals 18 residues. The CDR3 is CASSHRTSGRSSYNEQFF. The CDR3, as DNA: TGTGCTAGCAGCCACCGGACTAGCGGGAGGAGCTCCTACAATGAGCAGTTCTTC.

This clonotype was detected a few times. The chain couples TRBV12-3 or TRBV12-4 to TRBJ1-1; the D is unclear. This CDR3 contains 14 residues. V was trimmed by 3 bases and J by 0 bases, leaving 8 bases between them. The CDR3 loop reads CASSFAQVNTEAFF. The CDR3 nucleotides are TGTGCCAGCAGTTTCGCGCAGGTGAACACTGAAGCTTTCTTT.

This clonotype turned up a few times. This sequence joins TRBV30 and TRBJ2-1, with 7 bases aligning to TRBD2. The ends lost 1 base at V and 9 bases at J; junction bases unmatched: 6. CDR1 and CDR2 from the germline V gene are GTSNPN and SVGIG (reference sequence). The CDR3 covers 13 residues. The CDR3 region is CAWSGTLAGEQFF. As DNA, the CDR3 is TGTGCCTGGAGTGGGACTTTAGCGGGTGAGCAGTTCTTC.

The CDR3 protein is CASNSVGPGDTQYF. The CDR3 bases are TGCGCCAGCAATAGTGTAGGTCCGGGAGATACGCAGTATTTT. The genes are TRBV4-1 and TRBJ2-3; unclear D gene. CDR3 size: 14 residues. V shed 7 bases and J shed 5 bases, with 16 bases lying between them. CDR1 MGHRA and CDR2 YSYEKL come from the germline V gene.

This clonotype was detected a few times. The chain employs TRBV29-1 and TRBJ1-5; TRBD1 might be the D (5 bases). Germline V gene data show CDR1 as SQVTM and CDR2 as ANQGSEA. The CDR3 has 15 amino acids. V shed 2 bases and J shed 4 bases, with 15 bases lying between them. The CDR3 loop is CSVERRGRLNQPQHF. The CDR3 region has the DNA TGCAGCGTTGAAAGGCGGGGCAGGTTGAATCAGCCCCAGCATTTT.

CDR3 nucleotide sequence: TGTGCCAGCAGTCCTCTGAACCAACCGCGTACTGAAGCTTTCTTT. It yields the protein CASSPLNQPRTEAFF. J is TRBJ1-1 and V is TRBV25-1, with D hard to call. Germline loops: CDR1 MGHDK, CDR2 SYGVNS. The CDR3 spans 15 residues. Trimming removed 5 bases at V and 5 bases at J, with 18 bases between.

The CDR3 DNA sequence: TGTGCCAGCAGCCAGCGTAGGGGCACAGATACGCAGTATTTT. Residues: CASSQRRGTDTQYF. The chain combines TRBV7-2 with TRBJ2-3; D gene ambiguous. This CDR3 is built from 14 residues. In germline, CDR1 is SGHTA, CDR2 FQGNSA. V dropped 5 bases and J dropped 1 base, with 10 bases sitting between them. The whole variable domain, filled in from reference TRBV7-2 and TRBJ2-3, reads GAGVSQSPSNKVTEKGKDVELRCDPISGHTALYWYRQSLGQGLEFLIYFQGNSAPDKSGLPSDRFSAERTGGSVSTLTIQRTQQEDSAVYLCASSQRRGTDTQYFGPGTRLTVL.

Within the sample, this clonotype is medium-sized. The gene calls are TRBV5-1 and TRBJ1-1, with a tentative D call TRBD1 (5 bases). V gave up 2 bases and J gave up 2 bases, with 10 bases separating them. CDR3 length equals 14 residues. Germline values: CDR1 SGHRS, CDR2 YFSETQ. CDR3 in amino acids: CASSFWGTNTEAFF. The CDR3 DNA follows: TGCGCCAGCAGCTTTTGGGGGACTAACACTGAAGCTTTCTTT.

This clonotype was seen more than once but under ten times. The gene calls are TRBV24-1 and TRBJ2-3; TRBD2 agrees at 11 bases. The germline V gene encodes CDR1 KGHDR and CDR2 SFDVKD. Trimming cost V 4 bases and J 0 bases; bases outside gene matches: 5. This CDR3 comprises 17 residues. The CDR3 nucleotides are TGTGCCACCAGTGACCCGGGACTAGCGGTGAGCACAGATACGCAGTATTTT. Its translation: CATSDPGLAVSTDTQYF.

In DNA, the CDR3 is TGCGCCAGCAGCTTGGATGGGACGGTCTACGAGCAGTACTTC. It encodes CASSLDGTVYEQYF. The chain uses TRBV5-1 and TRBJ2-7; possibly TRBD1 or TRBD2 for D (5 bases each). Germline V gives CDR1 SGHRS, CDR2 YFSETQ. This CDR3 has 14 residues. Trimming stripped 0 bases from V and 3 bases from J, with 10 bases between.

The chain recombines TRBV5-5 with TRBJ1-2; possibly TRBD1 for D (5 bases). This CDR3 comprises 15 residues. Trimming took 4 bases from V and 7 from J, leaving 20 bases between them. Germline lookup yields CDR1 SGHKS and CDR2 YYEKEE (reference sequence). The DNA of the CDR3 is TGTGCCAGCAGCACAACAGCTCCCCGAAGGGGTGGCTACACCTTC. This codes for CASSTTAPRRGGYTF.

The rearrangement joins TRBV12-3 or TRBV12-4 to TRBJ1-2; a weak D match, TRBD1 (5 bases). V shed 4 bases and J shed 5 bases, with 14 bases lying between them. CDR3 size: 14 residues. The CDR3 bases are TGTGCCAGCAGTTCTGGGACTGAATGGTATGGCTACACCTTC. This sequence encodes CASSSGTEWYGYTF.

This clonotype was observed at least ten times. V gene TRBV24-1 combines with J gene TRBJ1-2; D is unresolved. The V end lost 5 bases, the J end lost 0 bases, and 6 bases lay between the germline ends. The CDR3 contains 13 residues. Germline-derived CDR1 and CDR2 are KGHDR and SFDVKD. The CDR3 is CATSATSNYGYTF. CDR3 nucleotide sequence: TGTGCCACCAGTGCCACTTCTAACTATGGCTACACCTTC.

The CDR3: CAWSVDGRTEAFF. CDR3 sequence (DNA): TGTGCCTGGAGTGTTGACGGTCGAACTGAAGCTTTCTTT. V is TRBV30 and J is TRBJ1-1; D gene ambiguous. Trimming cost V 0 bases and J 5 bases, with 10 bases left between them. Germline V gene data show CDR1 as GTSNPN and CDR2 as SVGIG (reference sequence). This CDR3 is built from 13 residues.

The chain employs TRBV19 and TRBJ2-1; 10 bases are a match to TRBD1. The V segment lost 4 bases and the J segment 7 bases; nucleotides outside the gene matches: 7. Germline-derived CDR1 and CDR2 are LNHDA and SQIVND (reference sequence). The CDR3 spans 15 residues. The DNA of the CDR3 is TGTGCCAGTAGTAACGACAGGGGGCTTAGGAATGAGCAGTTCTTC. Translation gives CASSNDRGLRNEQFF.

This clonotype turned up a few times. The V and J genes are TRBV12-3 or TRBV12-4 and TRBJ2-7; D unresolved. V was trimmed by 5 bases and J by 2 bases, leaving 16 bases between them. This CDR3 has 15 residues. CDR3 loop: CASSIWSDHPYEQYF. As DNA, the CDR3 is TGTGCCAGCAGTATATGGTCCGACCATCCCTACGAGCAGTACTTC.

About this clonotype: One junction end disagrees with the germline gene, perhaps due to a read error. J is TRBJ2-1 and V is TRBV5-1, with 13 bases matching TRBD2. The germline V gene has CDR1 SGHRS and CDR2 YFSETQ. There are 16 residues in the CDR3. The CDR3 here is CASSLGLAGAYNEQFF. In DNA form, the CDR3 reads TGTGCCAGCAGCTTAGGACTAGCGGGGGCCTACAATGAGCAGTTCTTC.

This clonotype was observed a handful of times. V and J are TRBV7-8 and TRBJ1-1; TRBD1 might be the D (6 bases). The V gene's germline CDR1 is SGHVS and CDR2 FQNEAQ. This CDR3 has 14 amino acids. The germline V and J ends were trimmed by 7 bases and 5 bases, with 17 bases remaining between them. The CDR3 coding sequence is TGTGCCAGCACACTTGGGGGGGCAGGAACTGAAGCTTTCTTT. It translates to CASTLGGAGTEAFF.

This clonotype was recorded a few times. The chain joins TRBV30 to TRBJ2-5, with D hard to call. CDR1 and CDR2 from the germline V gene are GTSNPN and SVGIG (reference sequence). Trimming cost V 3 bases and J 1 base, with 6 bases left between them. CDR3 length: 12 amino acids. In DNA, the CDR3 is TGTGCCTGGAGGCGCCTCCAAGAGACCCAGTACTTC. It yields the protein CAWRRLQETQYF.

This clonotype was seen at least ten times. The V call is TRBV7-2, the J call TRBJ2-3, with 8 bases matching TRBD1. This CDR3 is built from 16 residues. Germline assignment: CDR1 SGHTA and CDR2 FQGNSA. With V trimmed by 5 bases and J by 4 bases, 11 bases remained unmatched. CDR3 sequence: CASSRKNRGSADTQYF. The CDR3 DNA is TGTGCCAGCAGCCGAAAAAACAGGGGGAGCGCAGATACGCAGTATTTT. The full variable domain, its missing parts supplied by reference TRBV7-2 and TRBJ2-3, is GAGVSQSPSNKVTEKGKDVELRCDPISGHTALYWYRQSLGQGLEFLIYFQGNSAPDKSGLPSDRFSAERTGGSVSTLTIQRTQQEDSAVYLCASSRKNRGSADTQYFGPGTRLTVL.

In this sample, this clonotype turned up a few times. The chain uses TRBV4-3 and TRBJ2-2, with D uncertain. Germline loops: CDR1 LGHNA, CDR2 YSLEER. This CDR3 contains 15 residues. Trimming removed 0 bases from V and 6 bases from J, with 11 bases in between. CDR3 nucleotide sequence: TGCGCCAGCAGCCAAGACGCACCAACCCCCGGGGAGCTGTTTTTT. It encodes CASSQDAPTPGELFF.

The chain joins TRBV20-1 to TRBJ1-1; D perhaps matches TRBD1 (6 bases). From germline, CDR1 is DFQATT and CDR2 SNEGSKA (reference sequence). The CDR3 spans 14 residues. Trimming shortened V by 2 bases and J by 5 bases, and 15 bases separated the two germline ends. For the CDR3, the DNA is TGCAGTGCTAGACTTTCGGGCAGGGGTACTGAAGCTTTCTTT. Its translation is CSARLSGRGTEAFF.

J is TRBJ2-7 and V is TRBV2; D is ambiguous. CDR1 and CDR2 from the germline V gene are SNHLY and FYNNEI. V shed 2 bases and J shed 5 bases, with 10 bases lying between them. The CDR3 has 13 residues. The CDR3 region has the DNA TGTGCCAGCAGTGAACTCCAGGTGAACGAGCAGTACTTC. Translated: CASSELQVNEQYF.

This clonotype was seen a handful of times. CDR3 protein: CSASLPGESLYEQYF. The CDR3 coding sequence is TGCAGTGCTAGCCTCCCTGGGGAGAGTCTGTACGAGCAGTACTTC. V gene TRBV20-1 combines with J gene TRBJ2-7, with D possibly TRBD2 on 5 matching bases. The CDR3 runs 15 residues. V was clipped by 3 bases and J by 4 bases, with 19 bases between them. Germline V gene sequence: CDR1 DFQATT, CDR2 SNEGSKA (reference sequence).